This record covers a single TCR beta chain. There are 12 residues in the CDR3. In germline, CDR1 is SEHNR, CDR2 FQNEAQ (reference sequence). V was trimmed by 10 bases and J by 8 bases, leaving 14 bases between them. This specimen belongs to a study of T cell changes during pregnancy in multiple sclerosis. TCRdb's table, derived via immunoSEQ multiplex PCR, lists solely in-frame clones and lacks some. The sample includes tens of thousands of clones, around 92% of them seen just once. The chain recombines TRBV7-9 with TRBJ1-4; D is uncertain. Source: peripheral blood, taken in the third trimester of pregnancy. The source is a female donor in good health, enrolled as a control in a pregnancy study. CDR3 nucleotide sequence: TGTGCCACTAGCGACTCCAGCGAAAAACTGTTTTTT. Translated: CATSDSSEKLFF.